This T cell receptor (beta chain) stems from a study of OX40 agonist ivuxolimab in advanced cancers. Whole-study context: The dose-escalation cohort was just under 85% male, with a mean age of approximately 62 years, ranging about 20 to 79. Study results and limitations: The work left the antigen specificity of expanded peripheral T cells undetermined. Expanded clones belonging to CD8+ T cells outnumbered, on average, those of CD4+.

Assay used: immunoSEQ multiplex PCR; TCRdb lists only in-frame clones, some missing. The sample has around 100,000 clones; approximately 90% are singletons. Comments on this clone: Its antigen is unidentified.

Trimming stripped 2 bases from V and 5 bases from J, with 15 bases between. The CDR3 is 15 residues long. In germline, CDR1 is MNHNS, CDR2 SASEGT. The chain joins TRBV6-1 to TRBJ1-2, with D tentatively TRBD1 (5 bases). The sequencing used CD4+ or CD8+ T cells sorted from blood, collected in a trial of the OX40 agonist ivuxolimab. This sequence was found in an adult with an advanced solid tumor such as melanoma, head and neck, liver or kidney cancer. CDR3 protein: CASSESRVRTYGYTF. For the CDR3, the DNA is TGTGCCAGCAGTGAAAGCAGGGTGAGGACTTATGGCTACACCTTC.